This entry concerns a single TCR beta chain. What it binds is not known. Regarding time point: baseline, week 1 (first vaccination visit). Treatment: pre-vaccination baseline after standard-of-care therapy. This sample is part of a study of a mutant IDH1 vaccine in newly diagnosed glioma. Sequencing used immunoSEQ multiplex PCR; TCRdb keeps in-frame clones, though not all of them. The sample consists of 35,000 to 40,000 clones, around 82% of them appearing once. Study findings and constraints: Detectable vaccine-induced immune responses arose in about 92% of patients.

Per the germline V gene, CDR1 is SGHRS and CDR2 is YFSETQ. The V end was cut by 1 base, the J end by 4 bases, with 19 bases between. This CDR3 has 17 amino acids. Material: PBMCs, obtained from a glioma patient treated with radiotherapy, temozolomide or both. This receptor was obtained from a man aged 35 to 55 with glioma. Some clones in this sample may be carry-over from other donors' samples. The V call is TRBV5-1, the J call TRBJ2-3, with TRBD1 as a possible D gene (5 bases). The CDR3, as DNA: TGCGCCAGCAGCTTGTCAGGGCCTGTTTTTCGCCCAGATACGCAGTATTTT. Translated: CASSLSGPVFRPDTQYF.